Listed below are T cell receptor beta chains from one sample, sequenced in a study of T cells in Graves' hyperthyroidism and ophthalmopathy. Each CDR3 protein gets one entry after TCRdb re-called the multiplex PCR reads with MiXCR. The sample holds approximately 630,000 distinct CDR3 sequences, around 16% seen once. The sample comprised blood. The receptors stem from a woman aged 25 to 39 with Graves' hyperthyroidism. The CDR3 runs from the conserved cysteine through the conserved F or W. Fields, in order: J gene, CDR3 length, V gene, D gene, clone size, CDR3 DNA, CDR3 protein. D genes are given only for firm matches. Only part of the rows carry a size: once, few, many, or a class if the clone is expanded.

j_gene: TRBJ2-2; len: 16; v_gene: TRBV20-1; d_gene: TRBD1; abundance: -; CDR3nt: TGCAGTGCTAGCTCCATGACAGGGGGTTACACCGGGGAGCTGTTTTTT; CDR3aa: CSASSMTGGYTGELFF
j_gene: TRBJ1-2; len: 15; v_gene: TRBV9; d_gene: -; abundance: -; CDR3nt: TGTGCCAGCAGCGTAGATCTGAGCCCGAACTATGGCTACACCTTC; CDR3aa: CASSVDLSPNYGYTF
j_gene: TRBJ1-1; len: 15; v_gene: TRBV5-4; d_gene: -; abundance: -; CDR3nt: TGTGCCAGCAGCGCGAGGGCAGATCGTGAGACTGAAGCTTTCTTT; CDR3aa: CASSARADRETEAFF
j_gene: TRBJ1-2; len: 10; v_gene: TRBV12-3/TRBV12-4; d_gene: -; abundance: few; CDR3nt: TGTGCCAGCGGGGGGTGGACTGTCACCTTC; CDR3aa: CASGGWTVTF
j_gene: TRBJ1-3; len: 15; v_gene: TRBV6-1; d_gene: -; abundance: few; CDR3nt: TGTGCCAGCAGTGACTCCTCGGGCTCTGGAAACACCATATATTTT; CDR3aa: CASSDSSGSGNTIYF
j_gene: TRBJ1-6; len: 16; v_gene: TRBV11-1; d_gene: -; abundance: -; CDR3nt: TGTGCCAGCAGCGCCACTGACGGGGCGTATAATTCACCCCTCCACTTT; CDR3aa: CASSATDGAYNSPLHF
j_gene: TRBJ1-2; len: 15; v_gene: TRBV28; d_gene: TRBD1; abundance: many; CDR3nt: TGTGCCAGCAGGTCCTCCGGGACAGGGGGCGGTGGCTACACCTTC; CDR3aa: CASRSSGTGGGGYTF
j_gene: TRBJ2-3; len: 16; v_gene: TRBV3-1; d_gene: TRBD1; abundance: -; CDR3nt: TGTGCCAGCAGCCAAGATCGGGGACAGTCATGGGATACGCAGTATTTT; CDR3aa: CASSQDRGQSWDTQYF
j_gene: TRBJ2-7; len: 13; v_gene: TRBV4-2; d_gene: -; abundance: few; CDR3nt: TGTGCCAGCAGCCAAGATCGAGGGGTCGAGCAGTACTTC; CDR3aa: CASSQDRGVEQYF
j_gene: TRBJ2-7; len: 15; v_gene: TRBV13; d_gene: TRBD2; abundance: many; CDR3nt: TGTGCCAGCAGCTCATGGGGACTAGCGACGGGCGAGCAGTACTTC; CDR3aa: CASSSWGLATGEQYF
j_gene: TRBJ1-5; len: 11; v_gene: TRBV27; d_gene: -; abundance: many; CDR3nt: TGTGCCAGCAGACGGCATCAGCCCCAGCATTTT; CDR3aa: CASRRHQPQHF
j_gene: TRBJ1-1; len: 12; v_gene: TRBV6-5; d_gene: -; abundance: -; CDR3nt: TGTGCCAGCAGCCGAACGCACACTGAAGCTTTCTTT; CDR3aa: CASSRTHTEAFF
j_gene: TRBJ2-3; len: 17; v_gene: TRBV28; d_gene: TRBD2; abundance: many; CDR3nt: TGTGCCAGCAGTCACAGTGGACTAGCGAGCAGCACAGATACGCAGTATTTT; CDR3aa: CASSHSGLASSTDTQYF
j_gene: TRBJ2-5; len: 18; v_gene: TRBV2; d_gene: TRBD1; abundance: -; CDR3nt: TGTGCCAGCAGTGAAGCACCCCTCTACAGGGGCAGGCGAGAGACCCAGTACTTC; CDR3aa: CASSEAPLYRGRRETQYF
j_gene: TRBJ1-2; len: 11; v_gene: TRBV28; d_gene: -; abundance: -; CDR3nt: TGTGCCAGCAGTTTAGCCTTTGGCTACACCTTC; CDR3aa: CASSLAFGYTF
j_gene: TRBJ2-7; len: 14; v_gene: TRBV6-2/TRBV6-3; d_gene: -; abundance: -; CDR3nt: TGTGCCAGCAGTTACTCGACTCGAGGACACGAGCAGTACTTC; CDR3aa: CASSYSTRGHEQYF